The rows below give T cell receptor beta chains drawn from one sample of a study of glioma-infiltrating T cells. TCRdb fed the multiplex PCR reads into MiXCR, producing one record per CDR3 protein. The sample yields more than 95,000 distinct CDR3 sequences, 20% to 25% seen once. What was sequenced was glioma tissue, nonneoplastic brain tissue, or PBMCs (not recorded which). These receptors came from a human donor with low-grade glioma or glioblastoma, undergoing nonglioma brain surgery, or in good health (not recorded which). Each CDR3 is given with its conserved first and last residue. D genes are given only for firm matches. Expanded clones get a size class; other rows say once, few or many, or leave the size out.

J | size | V | D | CDR3 | DNA
TRBJ1-5 | - | TRBV7-9 | - | CASSPTGGGNQPQHF | TGTGCCAGCAGCCCTACGGGGGGGGGCAATCAGCCCCAGCATTTT
TRBJ2-7 | many | TRBV6-1 | TRBD2 | CASSTGTTTYEQYF | TGTGCCAGCAGTACCGGGACTACCACCTACGAGCAGTACTTC
TRBJ2-1 | many | TRBV20-1 | TRBD2 | CSGTAEPPGLVPLKQFF | TGCAGTGGTACCGCGGAACCACCGGGACTAGTCCCCCTCAAGCAGTTCTTC
TRBJ2-6 | few | TRBV4-2 | - | CASSQDPPGSGANVLTF | TGTGCCAGCAGCCAAGATCCTCCGGGCTCTGGGGCCAACGTCCTGACTTTC
TRBJ2-7 | many | TRBV6-2/TRBV6-3 | - | CASSYPGSSYEQYF | TGTGCCAGCAGTTACCCAGGTAGCTCCTACGAGCAGTACTTC
TRBJ2-3 | - | TRBV29-1 | - | CSVEDLLYRQYF | TGCAGCGTTGAAGATTTGCTCTATAGGCAGTATTTT
TRBJ2-5 | - | TRBV12-3/TRBV12-4 | - | CASSLSEVGTQYF | TGTGCCAGCAGTTTATCGGAGGTAGGGACCCAGTACTTC
TRBJ2-1 | many | TRBV18 | TRBD1 | CASSNRWTGGYNEQFF | TGTGCCAGCTCAAATCGGTGGACAGGGGGCTACAATGAGCAGTTCTTC
TRBJ2-1 | - | TRBV10-3 | - | CAISESGRNAYNEQFF | TGTGCCATCAGTGAGTCTGGGCGGAATGCCTACAATGAGCAGTTCTTC
TRBJ2-3 | many | TRBV6-4 | - | CASSEGVGSTDTQYF | TGTGCCAGCAGTGAAGGTGTCGGGAGCACAGATACGCAGTATTTT
TRBJ1-2 | many | TRBV3-1 | - | CASSEQWTENYGYTF | TGTGCCAGCAGCGAACAATGGACAGAAAACTATGGCTACACCTTC
TRBJ2-1 | many | TRBV7-8 | TRBD2 | CASSLSWTSGRVEQFF | TGTGCCAGCAGCTTATCGTGGACTAGCGGGAGAGTTGAGCAGTTCTTC
TRBJ1-2 | many | TRBV7-2 | - | CASSLAGDAYGYTF | TGTGCCAGCAGCTTAGCGGGGGACGCCTATGGCTACACCTTC
TRBJ2-7 | many | TRBV7-9 | - | CASSLAGAPYEQYF | TGTGCCAGCAGCTTAGCGGGGGCACCCTACGAGCAGTACTTC
TRBJ1-5 | many | TRBV11-2 | - | CASSLDPRRQPQHF | TGTGCCAGCAGCTTAGATCCGCGGCGACAGCCCCAGCATTTT
TRBJ1-2 | few | TRBV5-4 | - | CASSLRGSATGGYTF | TGTGCCAGCAGCTTGAGGGGCAGCGCGACGGGGGGCTACACCTTC
TRBJ2-7 | many | TRBV6-1 | TRBD2 | CASSLRAGDLGEQYF | TGTGCCAGCAGTCTACGAGCGGGAGATCTGGGGGAGCAGTACTTC
TRBJ2-2 | many | TRBV27 | - | CASSWGAATGELFF | TGTGCCAGCAGTTGGGGGGCTGCCACCGGGGAGCTGTTTTTT
TRBJ2-7 | many | TRBV18 | - | CASSPQGLVYEQYF | TGTGCCAGCTCACCACAGGGTTTGGTCTACGAGCAGTACTTC
TRBJ2-1 | many | TRBV20-1 | TRBD1 | CSAISIGQGRFNEQFF | TGCAGTGCAATCTCGATTGGACAGGGGAGGTTCAATGAGCAGTTCTTC
TRBJ2-7 | - | TRBV6-1 | - | CASSAPGLDREQYF | TGTGCCAGCAGTGCTCCGGGACTGGACCGCGAGCAGTACTTC
TRBJ1-3 | many | TRBV29-1 | - | CSVGRGNTIYF | TGCAGCGTTGGAAGGGGAAACACCATATATTTT
TRBJ1-1 | - | TRBV6-6 | - | CASSPGGTLNAEAFF | TGTGCCAGCAGTCCTGGAGGGACATTAAACGCCGAAGCTTTCTTT
TRBJ2-7 | - | TRBV4-2 | - | CASSQREREQYF | TGTGCCAGCAGCCAAAGGGAGCGCGAGCAGTACTTC
TRBJ2-7 | few | TRBV5-6 | TRBD2 | CASRTSGTYEQYF | TGTGCCAGCCGGACTAGCGGGACCTACGAGCAGTACTTC
TRBJ2-3 | many | TRBV4-3 | TRBD2 | CASSQDMSGRADTQYF | TGCGCCAGCAGCCAAGATATGAGCGGGAGGGCAGATACGCAGTATTTT